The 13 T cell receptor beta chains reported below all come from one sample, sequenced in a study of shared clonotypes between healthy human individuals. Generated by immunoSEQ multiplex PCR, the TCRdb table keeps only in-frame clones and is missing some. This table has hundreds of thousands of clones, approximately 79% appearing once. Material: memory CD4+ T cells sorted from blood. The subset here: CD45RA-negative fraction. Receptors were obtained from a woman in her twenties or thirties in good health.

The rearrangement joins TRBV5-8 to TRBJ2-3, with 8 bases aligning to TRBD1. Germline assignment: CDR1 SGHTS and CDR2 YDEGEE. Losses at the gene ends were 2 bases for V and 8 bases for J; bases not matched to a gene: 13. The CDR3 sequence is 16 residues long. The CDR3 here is CASSFQGTGSFATQYF. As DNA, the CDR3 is TGTGCCAGCAGCTTTCAAGGGACAGGTTCGTTCGCTACGCAGTATTTT.

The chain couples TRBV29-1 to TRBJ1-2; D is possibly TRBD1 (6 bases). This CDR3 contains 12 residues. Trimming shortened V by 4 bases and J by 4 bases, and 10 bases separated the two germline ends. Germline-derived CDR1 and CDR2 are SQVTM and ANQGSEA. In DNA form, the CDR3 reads TGCAGCGTTGTACAGGGAGGCTATGGCTACACCTTC. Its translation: CSVVQGGYGYTF. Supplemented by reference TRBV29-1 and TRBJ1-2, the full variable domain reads SAVISQKPSRDICQRGTSLTIQCQVDSQVTMMFWYRQQPGQSLTLIATANQGSEATYESGFVIDKFPISRPNLTFSTLTVSNMSPEDSSIYLCSVVQGGYGYTFGSGTRLTVV.

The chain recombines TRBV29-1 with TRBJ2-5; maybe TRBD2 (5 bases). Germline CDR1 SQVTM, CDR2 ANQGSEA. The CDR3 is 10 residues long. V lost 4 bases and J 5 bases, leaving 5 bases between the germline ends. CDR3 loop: CSVGGETQYF. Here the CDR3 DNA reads TGCAGCGTTGGAGGGGAGACCCAGTACTTC.

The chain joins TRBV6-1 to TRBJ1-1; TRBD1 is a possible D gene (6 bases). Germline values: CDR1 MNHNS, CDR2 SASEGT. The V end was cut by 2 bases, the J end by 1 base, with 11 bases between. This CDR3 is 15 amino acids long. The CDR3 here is CASSEWAGANTEAFF. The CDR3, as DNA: TGTGCCAGCAGTGAATGGGCAGGGGCGAACACTGAAGCTTTCTTT.

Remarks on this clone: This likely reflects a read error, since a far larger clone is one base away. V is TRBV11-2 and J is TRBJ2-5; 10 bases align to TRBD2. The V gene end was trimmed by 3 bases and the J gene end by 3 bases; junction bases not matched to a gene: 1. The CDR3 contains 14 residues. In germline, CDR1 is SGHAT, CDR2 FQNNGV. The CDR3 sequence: CASSFGLAEETQYF. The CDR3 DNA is TGTGCCAGCAGCTTCGGACTAGCGGAAGAGACCCAGTACTTC.

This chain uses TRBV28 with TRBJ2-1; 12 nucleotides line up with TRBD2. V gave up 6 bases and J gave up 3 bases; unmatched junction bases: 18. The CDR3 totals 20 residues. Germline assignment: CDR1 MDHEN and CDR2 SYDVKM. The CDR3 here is CASSHPSRKASGRGYNEQFF. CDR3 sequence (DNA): TGTGCCAGCAGCCACCCAAGCCGAAAAGCTAGCGGGAGGGGCTACAATGAGCAGTTCTTC.

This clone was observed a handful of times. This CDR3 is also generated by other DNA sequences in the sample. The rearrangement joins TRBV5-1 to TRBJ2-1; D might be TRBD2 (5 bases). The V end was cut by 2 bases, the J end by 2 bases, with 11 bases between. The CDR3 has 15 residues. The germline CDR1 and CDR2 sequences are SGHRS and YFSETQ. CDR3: CASSFSSGAYNEQFF. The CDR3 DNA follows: TGCGCCAGCAGCTTTTCCAGCGGTGCCTACAATGAGCAGTTCTTC.

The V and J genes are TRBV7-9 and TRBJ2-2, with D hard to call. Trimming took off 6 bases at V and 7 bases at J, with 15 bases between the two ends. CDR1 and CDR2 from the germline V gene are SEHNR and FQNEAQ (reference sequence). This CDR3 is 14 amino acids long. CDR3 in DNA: TGTGCCAGCAGGTACCCCGACCTGCACGGGGAGCTGTTTTTT. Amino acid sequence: CASRYPDLHGELFF.

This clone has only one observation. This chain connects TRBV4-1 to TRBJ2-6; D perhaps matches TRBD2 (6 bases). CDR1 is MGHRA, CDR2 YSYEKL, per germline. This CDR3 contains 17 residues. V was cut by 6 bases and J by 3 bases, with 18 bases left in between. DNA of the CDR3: TGCGCCAGCAGGTCCACGTTCGGGAGTGTTGGGGCCAACGTCCTGACTTTC. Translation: CASRSTFGSVGANVLTF.

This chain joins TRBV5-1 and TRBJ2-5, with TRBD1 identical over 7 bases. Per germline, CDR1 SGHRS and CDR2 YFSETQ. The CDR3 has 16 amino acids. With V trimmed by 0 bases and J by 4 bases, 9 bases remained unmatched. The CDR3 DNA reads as TGCGCCAGCAGCTTGGGAACCCGGACAGGCGCAGAGACCCAGTACTTC. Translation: CASSLGTRTGAETQYF.

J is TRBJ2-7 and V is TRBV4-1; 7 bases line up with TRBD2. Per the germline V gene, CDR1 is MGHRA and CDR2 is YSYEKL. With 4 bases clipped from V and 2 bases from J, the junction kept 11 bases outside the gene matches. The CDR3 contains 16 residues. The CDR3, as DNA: TGCGCCAGCAGCCCCCGGGGTAGCGGGTCCACCTACGAGCAGTACTTC. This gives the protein CASSPRGSGSTYEQYF.

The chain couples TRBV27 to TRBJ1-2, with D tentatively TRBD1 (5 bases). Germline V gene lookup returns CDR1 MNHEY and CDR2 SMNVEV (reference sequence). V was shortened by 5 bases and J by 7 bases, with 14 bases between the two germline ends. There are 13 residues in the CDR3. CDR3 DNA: TGTGCCAGCAGTATGCAGGGCCTGGCTGGCTACACCTTC. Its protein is CASSMQGLAGYTF.

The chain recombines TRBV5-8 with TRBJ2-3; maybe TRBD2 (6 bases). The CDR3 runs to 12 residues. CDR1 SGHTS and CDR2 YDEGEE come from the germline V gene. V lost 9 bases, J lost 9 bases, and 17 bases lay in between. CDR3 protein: CATVIGTPTQYF. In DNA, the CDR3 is TGTGCCACCGTTATAGGGACTCCGACGCAGTATTTT.